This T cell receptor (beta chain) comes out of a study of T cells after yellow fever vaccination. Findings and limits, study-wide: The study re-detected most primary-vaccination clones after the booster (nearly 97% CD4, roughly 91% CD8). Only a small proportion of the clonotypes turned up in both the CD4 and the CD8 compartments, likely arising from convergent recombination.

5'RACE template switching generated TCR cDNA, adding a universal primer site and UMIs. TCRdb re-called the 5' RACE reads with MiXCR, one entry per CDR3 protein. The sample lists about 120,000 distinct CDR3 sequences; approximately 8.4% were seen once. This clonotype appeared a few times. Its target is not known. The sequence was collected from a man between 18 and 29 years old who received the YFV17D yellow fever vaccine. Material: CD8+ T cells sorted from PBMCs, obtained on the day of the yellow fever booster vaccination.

CDR3 DNA: TGTGCCAGCAGCCATCGGACAGGGGGCGAGCAGTACTTC. The encoded protein is CASSHRTGGEQYF. The chain couples TRBV3-1 to TRBJ2-7, with 10 bases aligning to TRBD1. Germline V lookup: CDR1 LGHDT, CDR2 YNNKEL (reference sequence). J gave up 6 bases and V 3 bases, and 2 bases lay outside the gene matches. CDR3 size: 13 residues.